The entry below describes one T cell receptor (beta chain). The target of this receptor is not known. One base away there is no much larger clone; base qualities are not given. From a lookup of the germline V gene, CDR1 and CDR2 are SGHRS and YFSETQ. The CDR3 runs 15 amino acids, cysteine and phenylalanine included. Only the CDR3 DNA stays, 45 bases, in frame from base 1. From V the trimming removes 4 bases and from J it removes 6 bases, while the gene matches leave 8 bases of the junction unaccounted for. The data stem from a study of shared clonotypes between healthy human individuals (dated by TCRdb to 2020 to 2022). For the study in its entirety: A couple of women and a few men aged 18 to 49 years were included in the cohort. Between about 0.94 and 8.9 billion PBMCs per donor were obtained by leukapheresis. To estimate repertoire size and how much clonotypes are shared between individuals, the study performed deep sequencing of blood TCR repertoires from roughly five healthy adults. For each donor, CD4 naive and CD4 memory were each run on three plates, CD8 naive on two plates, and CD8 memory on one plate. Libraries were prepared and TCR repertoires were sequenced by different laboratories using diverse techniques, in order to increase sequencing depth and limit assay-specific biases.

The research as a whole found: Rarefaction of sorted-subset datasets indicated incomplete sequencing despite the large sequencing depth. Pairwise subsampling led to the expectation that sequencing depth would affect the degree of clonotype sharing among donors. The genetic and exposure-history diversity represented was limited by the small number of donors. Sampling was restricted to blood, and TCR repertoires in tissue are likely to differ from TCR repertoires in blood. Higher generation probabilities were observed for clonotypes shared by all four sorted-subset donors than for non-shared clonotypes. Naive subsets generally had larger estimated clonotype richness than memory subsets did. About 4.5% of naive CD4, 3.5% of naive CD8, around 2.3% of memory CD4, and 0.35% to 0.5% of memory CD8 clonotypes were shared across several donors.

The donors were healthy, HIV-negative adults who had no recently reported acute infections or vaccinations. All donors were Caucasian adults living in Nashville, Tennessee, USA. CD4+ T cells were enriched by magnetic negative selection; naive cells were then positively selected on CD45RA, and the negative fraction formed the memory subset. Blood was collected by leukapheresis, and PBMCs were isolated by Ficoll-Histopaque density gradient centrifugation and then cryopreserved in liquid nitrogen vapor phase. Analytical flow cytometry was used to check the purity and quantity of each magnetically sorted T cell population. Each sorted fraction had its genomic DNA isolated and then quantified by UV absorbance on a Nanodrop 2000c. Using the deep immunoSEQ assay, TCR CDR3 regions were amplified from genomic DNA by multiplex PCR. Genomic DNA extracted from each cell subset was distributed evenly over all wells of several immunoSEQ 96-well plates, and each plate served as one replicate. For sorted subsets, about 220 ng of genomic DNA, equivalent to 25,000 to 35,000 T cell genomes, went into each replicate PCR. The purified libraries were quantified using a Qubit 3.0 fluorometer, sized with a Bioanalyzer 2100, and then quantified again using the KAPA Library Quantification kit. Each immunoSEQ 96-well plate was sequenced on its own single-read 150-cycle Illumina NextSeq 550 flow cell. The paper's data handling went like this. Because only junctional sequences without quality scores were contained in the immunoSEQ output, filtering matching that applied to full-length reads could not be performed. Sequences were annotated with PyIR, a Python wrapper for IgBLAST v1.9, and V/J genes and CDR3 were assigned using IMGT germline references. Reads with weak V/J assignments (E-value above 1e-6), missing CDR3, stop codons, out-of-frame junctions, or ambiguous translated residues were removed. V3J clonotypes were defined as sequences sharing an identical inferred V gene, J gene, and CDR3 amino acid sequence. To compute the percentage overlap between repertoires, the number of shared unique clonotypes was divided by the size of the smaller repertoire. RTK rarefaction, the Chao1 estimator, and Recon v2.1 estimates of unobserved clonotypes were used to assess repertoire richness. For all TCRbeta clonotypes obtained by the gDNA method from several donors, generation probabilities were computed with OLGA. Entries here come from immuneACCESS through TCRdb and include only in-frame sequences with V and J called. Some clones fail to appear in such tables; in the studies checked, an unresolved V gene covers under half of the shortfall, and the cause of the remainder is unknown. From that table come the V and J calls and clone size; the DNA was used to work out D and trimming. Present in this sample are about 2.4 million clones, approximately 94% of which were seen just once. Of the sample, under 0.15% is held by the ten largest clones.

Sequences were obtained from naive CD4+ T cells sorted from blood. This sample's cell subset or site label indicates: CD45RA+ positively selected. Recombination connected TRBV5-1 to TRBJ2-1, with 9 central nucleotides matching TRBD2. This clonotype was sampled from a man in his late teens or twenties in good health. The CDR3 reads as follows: CASSPLAGSFNEQFF. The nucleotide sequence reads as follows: TGCGCCAGCAGCCCCCTAGCGGGGTCTTTCAATGAGCAGTTCTTC.